The following is a T cell receptor beta chain sequence with its context. Its antigen target is currently unknown. The input lacks base qualities; no much larger clone sits a single base away. The sample was run on an Illumina HiSeq 1500. TCRdb cleaned the public reads at Q25 with fastp, built clones with MiXCR and kept in-frame beta chains. A single entry per CDR3 protein holds the most common genes and DNA from its merged rows. Within this sample are roughly 340,000 distinct CDR3 sequences, with under 35% of them counted one time only. The top ten clonotypes cover over 15% of the sample. The CDR3 starts with the cysteine, ends with the phenylalanine, and has 16 residues. The only DNA kept is the CDR3, 48 bases in frame from the first base. Sequences DFQATT (CDR1) and SNEGSKA (CDR2) are obtained from the germline V gene (reference sequence). V is cut by 0 bases and J by 3 bases, and the space between the germline ends is 12 bases.

The treatment or condition label, as the study defines it: in vitro stimulation with specific CMV peptide epitopes to enrich CMV-specific T cells. The data stem from a study of T cell repertoires in cytomegalovirus infection (dated by TCRdb to about 2019). About the study as a whole: Alongside well-studied HLA-B-restricted epitopes, the peptide stimulations were aimed at recently identified HLA-C-restricted CMV epitopes, whose presentation resists viral immunomodulation. Donor HLA type was relevant to the analysis, as public TCR beta signatures indicated carriage of CMV infection together with the matching HLA type.

Broader findings and caveats from the paper: In the ex vivo response, HLA-C-restricted CMV-specific TCR beta clonotypes were dominant, and in two of eight donors the single most frequent clonotype came from this HLA-C-restricted group. Carriers of CMV infection plus the relevant HLA type were discriminated by the cumulative frequency of public TCR beta family members in the study cohort and in an independent 352-donor cohort.

The clonotype comes from a human donor in good health (CMV status not recorded). Some clones in this sample may be carry-over from other donors' samples. This receptor chain uses TRBV20-1 and TRBJ1-6, with no reliable assignment of the D segment. The material was cultured PBMCs, obtained from culture after CMV antigen stimulation. The CDR3 reads CSARDLMGIYNSPLHF. The base sequence is TGCAGTGCTAGAGATCTAATGGGAATCTATAATTCACCCCTCCACTTT.